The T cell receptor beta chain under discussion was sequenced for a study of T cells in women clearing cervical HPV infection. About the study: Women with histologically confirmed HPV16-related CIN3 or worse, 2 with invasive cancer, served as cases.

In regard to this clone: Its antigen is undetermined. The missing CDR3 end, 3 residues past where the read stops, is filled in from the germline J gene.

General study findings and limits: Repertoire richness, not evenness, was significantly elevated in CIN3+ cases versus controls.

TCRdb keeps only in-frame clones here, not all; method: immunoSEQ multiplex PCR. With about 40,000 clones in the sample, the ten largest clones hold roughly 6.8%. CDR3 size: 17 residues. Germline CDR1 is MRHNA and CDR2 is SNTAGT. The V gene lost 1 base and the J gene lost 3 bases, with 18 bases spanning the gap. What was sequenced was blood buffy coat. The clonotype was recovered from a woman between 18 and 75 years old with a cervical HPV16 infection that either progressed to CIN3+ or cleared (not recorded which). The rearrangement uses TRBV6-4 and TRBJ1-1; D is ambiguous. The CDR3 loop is CASSDLISKGLHTEAFF. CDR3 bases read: TGTGCCAGCAGTGACTTGATATCCAAGGGCCTACACACTGAA.